The subject of this entry is one T cell receptor beta chain. This sample was taken from a study of OX40 agonist ivuxolimab in advanced cancers. Germline V CDR1 and CDR2: SNHLY, FYNNEI. The CDR3 totals 15 residues. V was cut by 6 bases and J by 1 base, with 13 bases left in between. This table comes from immunoSEQ multiplex PCR, and its TCRdb copy is limited to in-frame clones, with some not included. The sample yields tens of thousands of clones, approximately 90% seen once. Here the sequenced sample was CD4+ or CD8+ T cells sorted from blood, taken in a trial of the OX40 agonist ivuxolimab. The receptor's source is an adult with an advanced solid tumor such as melanoma, head and neck, liver or kidney cancer. J is TRBJ1-5 and V is TRBV2; D is possibly TRBD1 (6 bases). CDR3 residues: CASRKDRSSNQPQHF. The CDR3 region has the DNA TGTGCCAGCAGAAAGGACAGATCAAGCAATCAGCCCCAGCATTTT.